A selection of T cell receptor beta chains follows, all from one sample in a study of cytomegalovirus exposure and HLA in healthy donors. Repertoires were generated with immunoSEQ multiplex PCR, while TCRdb's copy carries only in-frame clones and drops some. The repertoire holds 150,000 to 160,000 clones, 70% to 85% seen once, with approximately 6.3% in the top ten. Sequenced sample: PBMCs. These receptors were obtained from a woman aged 50 to 60 in good health and CMV-seropositive. Both conserved end residues are part of each CDR3. D genes are given only for firm matches. Clone sizes are given selectively: once, few, many, or a class where the clone is expanded.

clone size: .
V gene: TRBV2
J gene: TRBJ1-1
D gene: .
CDR3 DNA: TGTGCCAGCGGGAGGACGGGAGGTTTTGAAGCTTTCTTT
CDR3 protein: CASGRTGGFEAFF

clone size: .
V gene: TRBV7-9
J gene: TRBJ2-7
D gene: TRBD2
CDR3 DNA: TGTGCCAGCAGCCGCGCCGGGACTAGTCGCTACGAGCAGTACTTC
CDR3 protein: CASSRAGTSRYEQYF

clone size: .
V gene: TRBV7-2
J gene: TRBJ2-7
D gene: TRBD2
CDR3 DNA: TGTGCCAGCAGCGCCAGCGGGGCCTTCTCCTACGAGCAGTACTTC
CDR3 protein: CASSASGAFSYEQYF

clone size: .
V gene: TRBV30
J gene: TRBJ2-1
D gene: TRBD2
CDR3 DNA: TGTGCCTGGAGTCTAGGGACTAGCGGAAGAAATGAGCAGTTCTTC
CDR3 protein: CAWSLGTSGRNEQFF

clone size: .
V gene: TRBV20-1
J gene: TRBJ2-1
D gene: .
CDR3 DNA: TGCAGCTGGGGGGGGCGCGATGAGCAGTTCTTC
CDR3 protein: CSWGGRDEQFF

clone size: .
V gene: TRBV6-1
J gene: TRBJ2-3
D gene: .
CDR3 DNA: TGTGCCAGCAGTGAATGGGGCAGCTCTAGCACAGATACGCAGTATTTT
CDR3 protein: CASSEWGSSSTDTQYF

clone size: .
V gene: TRBV5-5
J gene: TRBJ1-2
D gene: .
CDR3 DNA: TGTGCCAGCAGCTTGGAACCCGGACTGAACTATGGCTACACCTTC
CDR3 protein: CASSLEPGLNYGYTF

clone size: .
V gene: TRBV25-1
J gene: TRBJ1-1
D gene: .
CDR3 DNA: TGTGCCAGCAGTGAAAGTGGGAGGACTGAAGCTTTCTTT
CDR3 protein: CASSESGRTEAFF

clone size: .
V gene: TRBV27
J gene: TRBJ2-7
D gene: TRBD1
CDR3 DNA: TGTGCCAGCAGAAGGGAGACAGGGTTACAAAAGCGACCCTACGAGCAGTACTTC
CDR3 protein: CASRRETGLQKRPYEQYF

clone size: few
V gene: TRBV7-9
J gene: TRBJ2-7
D gene: TRBD1
CDR3 DNA: TGTTCCAGCAGCCGTTCACCGGGACAGGGGGCTTACGAGCAGTACTTC
CDR3 protein: CSSSRSPGQGAYEQYF

clone size: .
V gene: TRBV4-3
J gene: TRBJ1-4
D gene: .
CDR3 DNA: TGCGCCAGCAGCCAAGATGCTGGCAGCGAGATTCAAAGGTTCGCCAATGAAAAACTGTTTTTT
CDR3 protein: CASSQDAGSEIQRFANEKLFF

clone size: .
V gene: TRBV6-1
J gene: TRBJ2-7
D gene: TRBD1
CDR3 DNA: TGTGCCAGCAGTATGGGACAGGGAAGCTCCTACGAGCAGTACTTC
CDR3 protein: CASSMGQGSSYEQYF

clone size: .
V gene: TRBV2
J gene: TRBJ2-1
D gene: TRBD2
CDR3 DNA: TGTGCCAGCAGTGAAGTGAAGCGGGGGGGCAGGGATGAGCAGTTCTTC
CDR3 protein: CASSEVKRGGRDEQFF

clone size: .
V gene: TRBV5-1
J gene: TRBJ2-2
D gene: TRBD2
CDR3 DNA: TGCGCCAGCAGCTTGCTCCCGGGGGGGCAAACCGGGGAGCTGTTTTTT
CDR3 protein: CASSLLPGGQTGELFF

clone size: .
V gene: TRBV5-1
J gene: TRBJ1-4
D gene: TRBD1
CDR3 DNA: TGCGCCAGCAGCTTGGGACAGGGTGAAAAACTGTTTTTT
CDR3 protein: CASSLGQGEKLFF

clone size: .
V gene: TRBV5-1
J gene: TRBJ2-2
D gene: TRBD2
CDR3 DNA: TGCGCCAGCCGAGCTACTAGCGGTAACACCGGGGAGCTGTTTTTT
CDR3 protein: CASRATSGNTGELFF

clone size: .
V gene: TRBV5-1
J gene: TRBJ2-1
D gene: TRBD2
CDR3 DNA: TGCGCCAGCAGCACTGGACTAGCGGGGGCCTCCTACAATGAGCAGTTCTTC
CDR3 protein: CASSTGLAGASYNEQFF

clone size: .
V gene: TRBV2
J gene: TRBJ1-3
D gene: .
CDR3 DNA: TGTGCCACTCACAGTACTGGAAACACCATATATTTT
CDR3 protein: CATHSTGNTIYF

clone size: .
V gene: TRBV6-5
J gene: TRBJ1-5
D gene: .
CDR3 DNA: TGTGCCAGCAGACTGACAGGTTCCAATCAGCCCCAGCATTTT
CDR3 protein: CASRLTGSNQPQHF

clone size: .
V gene: TRBV7-2
J gene: TRBJ1-5
D gene: .
CDR3 DNA: TGTGCCAGCAGCTTAGACAGGCTGCAGCCCCAGCATTTT
CDR3 protein: CASSLDRLQPQHF

clone size: .
V gene: TRBV5-1
J gene: TRBJ2-1
D gene: .
CDR3 DNA: TGCGCCAGCAGCCTCAGCGGGTCCCGCCTCAATGAGCAGTTCTTC
CDR3 protein: CASSLSGSRLNEQFF

clone size: .
V gene: TRBV10-3
J gene: TRBJ1-2
D gene: TRBD1
CDR3 DNA: TGTGCCACCGGACAGGGGTTCGGCTACACCTTC
CDR3 protein: CATGQGFGYTF

clone size: .
V gene: TRBV5-1
J gene: TRBJ1-1
D gene: .
CDR3 DNA: TGCGCCAGCAGCTTGGCAGCGACAGGGAACACTGAAGCTTTCTTT
CDR3 protein: CASSLAATGNTEAFF

clone size: .
V gene: TRBV7-9
J gene: TRBJ2-3
D gene: .
CDR3 DNA: TGTGCCAGCAGCTCGGACTTTAGCACAGATACGCAGTATTTT
CDR3 protein: CASSSDFSTDTQYF

clone size: .
V gene: TRBV6-6
J gene: TRBJ2-7
D gene: TRBD1
CDR3 DNA: TGTGCCAGCAGTTACAAGGACAGGGGAAGGGAGCAGTACTTC
CDR3 protein: CASSYKDRGREQYF

clone size: once
V gene: TRBV10-2
J gene: TRBJ2-1
D gene: TRBD2
CDR3 DNA: TGCGCCAGCGACATTAGCGGGGGGGCCTTGAATGAGCAGTTCTTC
CDR3 protein: CASDISGGALNEQFF

clone size: few
V gene: TRBV4-1
J gene: TRBJ2-7
D gene: .
CDR3 DNA: TGCGCCAGCAGCCAAACCGACAGACAACTCTACGAGCAGTACTTC
CDR3 protein: CASSQTDRQLYEQYF

clone size: .
V gene: TRBV9
J gene: TRBJ2-1
D gene: TRBD1
CDR3 DNA: TGTGCCAGCAGCGTAGACCGACAGGGGTACAATGAGCAGTTCTTC
CDR3 protein: CASSVDRQGYNEQFF

clone size: .
V gene: TRBV11-2
J gene: TRBJ2-3
D gene: .
CDR3 DNA: TGTGCCAGCAGCCTGGGTGCCAGGGCGGGACGGAGCACAGATACGCAGTATTTT
CDR3 protein: CASSLGARAGRSTDTQYF

clone size: .
V gene: TRBV2
J gene: TRBJ2-7
D gene: TRBD1
CDR3 DNA: TGTGCCAGCAGCCCCCCGGACAGGGCCACCTACGAGCAGTACTTC
CDR3 protein: CASSPPDRATYEQYF

clone size: .
V gene: TRBV6-6
J gene: TRBJ1-3
D gene: .
CDR3 DNA: TGTGCCAGCAGTTACAGGGGGTCCGGAAACACCATATATTTT
CDR3 protein: CASSYRGSGNTIYF

clone size: few
V gene: TRBV9
J gene: TRBJ2-7
D gene: TRBD2
CDR3 DNA: TGTGCCAGCAGCCTGACTAGCGGGGGGACCGGGGAAGAGCAGTACTTC
CDR3 protein: CASSLTSGGTGEEQYF

clone size: .
V gene: TRBV7-2
J gene: TRBJ2-2
D gene: .
CDR3 DNA: TGTGCCAGCAGCTTAGGAACAGGGAGCACCGGGGAGCTGTTTTTT
CDR3 protein: CASSLGTGSTGELFF

clone size: .
V gene: TRBV29-1
J gene: TRBJ1-1
D gene: .
CDR3 DNA: TGCAGCGTCACACAGAACACTGAAGCTTTCTTT
CDR3 protein: CSVTQNTEAFF

clone size: .
V gene: TRBV29-1
J gene: TRBJ2-1
D gene: .
CDR3 DNA: TGCAGCGTTGACTTAAGGGGCGCCTACAATGAGCAGTTCTTC
CDR3 protein: CSVDLRGAYNEQFF

clone size: .
V gene: TRBV28
J gene: TRBJ2-7
D gene: .
CDR3 DNA: TGTGCCAGCAGTTTTAGCGGTTACGAGCAGTACTTC
CDR3 protein: CASSFSGYEQYF

clone size: .
V gene: TRBV14
J gene: TRBJ1-1
D gene: .
CDR3 DNA: TGTGCCAGCAGCCAAGATAATATTTGGAACACTGAAGCTTTCTTT
CDR3 protein: CASSQDNIWNTEAFF

clone size: .
V gene: TRBV19
J gene: TRBJ2-3
D gene: .
CDR3 DNA: TGTGCCAGTAGTTTCCCCTCGTCAGATACGCAGTATTTT
CDR3 protein: CASSFPSSDTQYF

clone size: .
V gene: TRBV7-9
J gene: TRBJ2-7
D gene: TRBD1
CDR3 DNA: TGTGCCAGCAGCCCACCGGACAGGGGTTTCTACGAGCAGTACTTC
CDR3 protein: CASSPPDRGFYEQYF

clone size: .
V gene: TRBV25-1
J gene: TRBJ2-2
D gene: TRBD2
CDR3 DNA: TGTGCCAGCAGTCTCCAACGGGAGGCGGGGGAGCTGTTTTTT
CDR3 protein: CASSLQREAGELFF